Below are 10 T cell receptor beta chains sequenced from a single sample in a study of T cells in Graves' hyperthyroidism and ophthalmopathy. What was amplified from RNA transcripts were TCR beta CDR3 regions. Primed by the HTBI set, a first-round RT-PCR was run on the TCR CDR3. TCRdb recomputed calls from the multiplex PCR reads with MiXCR, one row per CDR3 protein. The sample records nearly 750,000 distinct CDR3 sequences, roughly 32% being singletons. Material for sequencing was blood. These receptors originate from a middle-aged woman with Graves' hyperthyroidism.

The DNA for the CDR3 is TGTGCCACCGAACGAACAGGGGGCTACGGTGGCTACACCTTC. Protein sequence: CATERTGGYGGYTF. V gene TRBV10-3 combines with J gene TRBJ1-2, with 9 nucleotides matching TRBD1. Trimming removed 10 bases from V and 7 bases from J; junction bases left unmatched: 13. The CDR3 contains 14 residues. The germline V gene has CDR1 ENHRY and CDR2 SYGVKD.

This clonotype was seen repeatedly, ten times or more. The DNA of the CDR3 is TGTGCCAGCAGCTTAGACGCCCCGGTAACCGGGGAGCTGTTTTTT. Protein: CASSLDAPVTGELFF. V and J are TRBV7-6 and TRBJ2-2; no clear D. This CDR3 spans 15 amino acids. The ends were cut back, 1 base at V and 5 bases at J, with 11 bases in the middle. The V gene's germline CDR1 is SGHVS and CDR2 FNYEAQ.

The chain couples TRBV6-5 to TRBJ1-5; weak D call: TRBD1 (6 bases). Germline values: CDR1 MNHEY, CDR2 SVGAGI. Trimming removed 5 bases at V and 3 bases at J, with 26 bases between. CDR3 length: 19 amino acids. CDR3 DNA sequence: TGTGCCAGCAGTCGCACAGGGACTCCTCTTTGGGGGGCCAATCAGCCCCAGCATTTT. Its protein product is CASSRTGTPLWGANQPQHF.

This clonotype appeared a few times. The J gene is TRBJ1-2, the V gene TRBV6-5, with D maybe TRBD1 (5 bases). Germline-derived CDR1 and CDR2 are MNHEY and SVGAGI. The V and J ends lost 5 bases and 3 bases respectively, with 13 bases between them. The CDR3 has 14 residues. The CDR3: CASSDAGSDYGYTF. DNA of the CDR3: TGTGCCAGCAGTGACGCAGGGTCGGACTATGGCTACACCTTC.

This clonotype was observed a few times. The chain employs TRBV4-3 and TRBJ1-3; D is ambiguous. The CDR3 is 15 residues long. The germline V gene has CDR1 LGHNA and CDR2 YSLEER. V was trimmed by 1 base and J by 4 bases, leaving 11 bases between them. CDR3 coding DNA: TGCGCCAGCAGCCAAGCCGGCGATTTCGGAAACACCATATATTTT. The encoded protein is CASSQAGDFGNTIYF.

The chain employs TRBV10-3 and TRBJ1-5; D not resolved. CDR3 length equals 13 residues. CDR1 and CDR2 from the germline V gene are ENHRY and SYGVKD. The V end was cut by 3 bases, the J end by 6 bases, with 9 bases between. CDR3 nucleotides: TGTGCCATCAGTGACATAGGAGGTCAGCCCCAGCATTTT. Translated, it gives CAISDIGGQPQHF.

This clonotype has just a few counts. One end of the junction is discordant with germline, which a read error may explain. The chain uses TRBV6-5 and TRBJ1-2; TRBD1 is a possible D gene (5 bases). CDR3 length: 12 residues. Germline V gives CDR1 MNHEY, CDR2 SVGAGI. As DNA, the CDR3 is TGTGCCAGCAGTTACTTGCGGGACGCGGCCTTATTC. Encoded protein: CASSYLRDAALF.

This rearrangement joins TRBV25-1 to TRBJ2-2, with 8 positions matching TRBD2. Germline V CDR1 and CDR2: MGHDK, SYGVNS. The V and J ends lost 8 bases and 3 bases, in that order; junction bases with no gene match: 8. The CDR3 loop spans 15 amino acids. The CDR3: CASGVLAGYTGELFF. CDR3 DNA: TGTGCCAGCGGTGTGCTAGCGGGTTACACCGGGGAGCTGTTTTTT.

The V and J genes are TRBV6-5 and TRBJ1-5; D call uncertain. The CDR3 length is 13 residues. With 10 bases removed from V and 2 bases from J, the gap between germline ends came to 12 bases. Germline lookup yields CDR1 MNHEY and CDR2 SVGAGI. CDR3 DNA sequence: TGTGCCAACTACGGCTATCGCAATCAGCCCCAGCATTTT. Amino acids: CANYGYRNQPQHF.

This clonotype was detected ten times or more. The gene calls are TRBV7-2 and TRBJ1-6, with a weak D call TRBD1 (5 bases). The CDR3 runs 17 residues. From germline, CDR1 is SGHTA and CDR2 FQGNSA. Trimming shortened V by 0 bases and J by 10 bases, and 19 bases separated the two germline ends. The CDR3 spells CASSLAVGGSRNSPLHF. The CDR3 bases are TGTGCCAGCAGCTTAGCTGTGGGGGGGTCGAGGAACTCACCCCTCCACTTT.